These 23 T cell receptor beta chains share one sample of origin, sequenced in a study of blood T cell repertoires in COVID-19. Assay used: immunoSEQ multiplex PCR; TCRdb lists only in-frame clones, some missing. This table has over 200,000 clones, roughly 80% appearing once. Sequencing used peripheral blood. These receptors all stem from a man over 45 with active or convalescent COVID-19.

This sequence joins TRBV5-6 and TRBJ2-7; D may be TRBD2 (5 bases). This CDR3 is 14 amino acids long. The V and J ends lost 0 bases and 7 bases respectively, with 14 bases between them. CDR1 is SGHDT, CDR2 YYEEEE, per germline. This chain's CDR3 is CASSLGDASGEQYF. As DNA, the CDR3 is TGTGCCAGCAGCTTGGGTGATGCATCGGGGGAGCAGTACTTC.

This chain's CDR3 is CASRRPGTGNEQFF. CDR3 DNA: TGCGCCAGCAGACGACCCGGGACAGGGAATGAGCAGTTCTTC. The chain has TRBV5-1 and TRBJ2-1; 9 bases line up with TRBD1. Losses at the gene ends were 5 bases for V and 7 bases for J; bases not matched to a gene: 7. The CDR3 is 14 amino acids. CDR1 and CDR2 from the germline V gene are SGHRS and YFSETQ.

The rearrangement uses TRBV6-5 and TRBJ1-4, with 7 bases lining up with TRBD1. V dropped 3 bases and J dropped 8; count of bases not matched to a gene: 9. The CDR3 extends over 15 amino acids. Germline values: CDR1 MNHEY, CDR2 SVGAGI. The CDR3 loop is CASSYGGGAGEKLFF. CDR3 sequence (DNA): TGTGCCAGCAGTTATGGAGGGGGCGCAGGAGAAAAACTGTTTTTT.

This clone showed up just a few times. This chain joins TRBV5-1 and TRBJ1-1; possibly TRBD1 for D (5 bases). The CDR3 is made up of 14 amino acids. Germline CDR1 SGHRS, CDR2 YFSETQ. Trimming cost V 4 bases and J 1 base, with 11 bases left between them. Here the CDR3 reads CASSIGHQNTEAFF. The CDR3 region has the DNA TGCGCCAGCAGCATAGGACATCAGAACACTGAAGCTTTCTTT.

V and J are TRBV28 and TRBJ1-2; D remains ambiguous. Germline CDR1 MDHEN, CDR2 SYDVKM. The CDR3 has 14 amino acids. V was cut by 5 bases and J by 5 bases, with 15 bases left in between. CDR3 amino acids: CASSPRQVRYGYTF. The CDR3, as DNA: TGTGCCAGCAGTCCTCGGCAGGTGCGATATGGCTACACCTTC.

V and J are TRBV5-6 and TRBJ1-1, with a possible D match to TRBD1 (5 bases). The ends were cut back, 4 bases at V and 0 bases at J, with 10 bases in the middle. This CDR3 is 14 amino acids long. Germline assignment: CDR1 SGHDT and CDR2 YYEEEE. The CDR3 sequence is CASSLLDMNTEAFF. The CDR3 bases are TGTGCCAGCAGCCTCTTGGACATGAACACTGAAGCTTTCTTT.

The DNA of the CDR3 is TGTGCCAGTTTACCTTCCGGGACAGGGTCCTACGAGCAGTACTTC. Protein sequence: CASLPSGTGSYEQYF. The chain has TRBV28 and TRBJ2-7; 9 nucleotides match TRBD1. Germline CDR1 reads MDHEN; CDR2 reads SYDVKM. The CDR3 runs to 15 residues. Trimming cost V 9 bases and J 1 base; bases outside gene matches: 10.

This clone was seen only once. Here the CDR3 reads CASRPGQGAFYGYTF. DNA for the CDR3: TGTGCCAGCAGGCCGGGACAGGGGGCTTTCTATGGCTACACCTTC. V and J are TRBV2 and TRBJ1-2; 12 bases agree with TRBD1. The CDR3 has 15 residues. V gave up 6 bases and J gave up 4 bases; unmatched junction bases: 6. Germline loops: CDR1 SNHLY, CDR2 FYNNEI.

This clone showed up just a few times. The chain combines TRBV7-9 with TRBJ1-5, with 11 bases lining up with TRBD1. The CDR3 contains 16 residues. From germline, CDR1 is SEHNR and CDR2 FQNEAQ (reference sequence). V was pared by 5 bases and J by 6 bases, with 9 bases of the junction left unmatched. DNA of the CDR3: TGTGCCAGCAGCCCCCCCGGACAGGGGGCCGGTCAGCCCCAGCATTTT. Its translation: CASSPPGQGAGQPQHF.

V usage is TRBV3-1 (or the pseudogene TRBV3-2) and J usage is TRBJ2-1; 8 bases map to TRBD2. Germline V gives CDR1 LGHDT, CDR2 YNNKEL (reference sequence). V lost 0 bases and J lost 2; bases outside the gene matches: 6. The CDR3 is 17 residues long. The CDR3 sequence: CASSQDIGGGTYNEQFF. CDR3 nucleotides: TGTGCCAGCAGCCAAGATATTGGCGGGGGGACCTACAATGAGCAGTTCTTC.

The V and J genes are TRBV28 and TRBJ1-5; D is uncertain. CDR1 is MDHEN, CDR2 SYDVKM, per germline. The CDR3 runs 14 residues. Trimming removed 3 bases from V and 3 bases from J, with 9 bases in between. The CDR3, as DNA: TGTGCCAGCAGTTTTCCGGAGGCCAATCAGCCCCAGCATTTT. It codes for CASSFPEANQPQHF.

This clone showed up just a few times. The chain uses TRBV7-9 and TRBJ2-7, with 9 nucleotides matching TRBD1. With V trimmed by 5 bases and J by 3 bases, 5 bases remained unmatched. Looked up from germline, CDR1 is SEHNR and CDR2 is FQNEAQ (reference sequence). This CDR3 is built from 14 residues. CDR3 coding DNA: TGTGCCAGCAGCCGCGGGACAGGGATCTACGAGCAGTACTTC. Its translation is CASSRGTGIYEQYF.

The rearrangement uses TRBV6-5 and TRBJ1-2; tentative D call: TRBD1 (6 bases). Per germline, CDR1 MNHEY and CDR2 SVGAGI. With 2 bases removed from V and 2 bases from J, the gap between germline ends came to 12 bases. The CDR3 is 15 amino acids. CDR3 sequence (DNA): TGTGCCAGCAGTTACGGGGGGGCAGGGAACTATGGCTACACCTTC. Its translation is CASSYGGAGNYGYTF.

The chain recombines TRBV6-4 with TRBJ2-2; 7 nucleotides line up with TRBD1. The V gene's germline CDR1 is MRHNA and CDR2 SNTAGT. There are 18 residues in the CDR3. Trimming at V came to 0 bases and at J to 3 bases, leaving 10 bases not matched to a gene. CDR3 region: CASSDSVEGAVDTGELFF. For the CDR3, the DNA is TGTGCCAGCAGTGACTCAGTAGAGGGGGCGGTCGACACCGGGGAGCTGTTTTTT.

This clone has only a few counts. The rearrangement joins TRBV19 to TRBJ1-3; D uncertain. This CDR3 has 14 residues. Trimming pared 5 bases from V and 4 bases from J, leaving 12 bases between. Germline V gene data show CDR1 as LNHDA and CDR2 as SQIVND (reference sequence). CDR3 nucleotide sequence: TGTGCCAGTAGTCCCTCAGTGAGGGGAAACACCATATATTTT. Amino acids: CASSPSVRGNTIYF.

This sequence joins TRBV5-6 and TRBJ2-7; the D is unclear. Germline lookup yields CDR1 SGHDT and CDR2 YYEEEE. The CDR3 has 15 amino acids. The ends were cut back, 5 bases at V and 2 bases at J, with 17 bases in the middle. DNA of the CDR3: TGTGCCAGCAGTCCCTCCCCCAGTTTTACCTACGAGCAGTACTTC. Its translation is CASSPSPSFTYEQYF. The variable domain in full, completed from reference TRBV5-6 and TRBJ2-7, reads DAGVTQSPTHLIKTRGQQVTLRCSPKSGHDTVSWYQQALGQGPQFIFQYYEEEERQRGNFPDRFSGHQFPNYSSELNVNALLLGDSALYLCASSPSPSFTYEQYFGPGTRLTVT.

The chain links TRBV5-6 to TRBJ1-2; TRBD1 might be the D (5 bases). This CDR3 comprises 11 residues. V was trimmed by 4 bases and J by 14 bases, leaving 15 bases between them. Germline V gene lookup returns CDR1 SGHDT and CDR2 YYEEEE. The CDR3 here is CASSGDSVVTF. The CDR3 coding sequence is TGTGCCAGCAGCGGGGACTCGGTAGTGACCTTC. Full variable domain (remainder filled in from reference TRBV5-6 and TRBJ1-2): DAGVTQSPTHLIKTRGQQVTLRCSPKSGHDTVSWYQQALGQGPQFIFQYYEEEERQRGNFPDRFSGHQFPNYSSELNVNALLLGDSALYLCASSGDSVVTFGSGTRLTVV.

This clone showed up just once. The chain has TRBV2 and TRBJ1-2; D is possibly TRBD1 (6 bases). The germline V and J ends were trimmed by 9 bases and 0 bases, with 26 bases remaining between them. Germline CDR1 and CDR2: SNHLY and FYNNEI. The CDR3 is made up of 18 amino acids. For the CDR3, the DNA is TGTGCCAGTCAAGGGGGTTTTTTCGACCCACAAGCTAACTATGGCTACACCTTC. Encoded protein: CASQGGFFDPQANYGYTF. Using reference TRBV2 and TRBJ1-2 for the parts outside the CDR3, the full variable domain is EPEVTQTPSHQVTQMGQEVILRCVPISNHLYFYWYRQILGQKVEFLVSFYNNEISEKSEIFDDQFSVERPDGSNFTLKIRSTKLEDSAMYFCASQGGFFDPQANYGYTFGSGTRLTVV.

The chain links TRBV4-2 to TRBJ2-7; D is undetermined. The V gene's germline CDR1 is LGHNA and CDR2 YNFKEQ. The CDR3 is 12 amino acids. V was clipped by 5 bases and J by 0 bases, with 5 bases between them. As DNA, the CDR3 is TGTGCCAGCAGCTCGAGCTCCTACGAGCAGTACTTC. This encodes CASSSSSYEQYF.

The CDR3 sequence is CSVDEGQGIRSGKAFF. CDR3 DNA: TGCAGCGTTGATGAGGGACAGGGAATAAGGAGTGGTAAAGCTTTCTTT. This rearrangement joins TRBV29-1 to TRBJ1-1; 9 nucleotides align to TRBD1. Losses at the gene ends were 3 bases for V and 9 bases for J; bases not matched to a gene: 17. From germline, CDR1 is SQVTM and CDR2 ANQGSEA. The CDR3 covers 16 residues.

The J gene is TRBJ1-5, the V gene TRBV24-1; D perhaps matches TRBD1 (6 bases). The germline V gene encodes CDR1 KGHDR and CDR2 SFDVKD. The ends were cut back, 6 bases at V and 2 bases at J, with 10 bases in the middle. CDR3 length equals 14 residues. The CDR3 nucleotides are TGTGCCACCAGTACAGGGAAGGGCAATCAGCCCCAGCATTTT. It yields the protein CATSTGKGNQPQHF.

In this sample, this clone turned up many times. The J gene is TRBJ1-2, the V gene TRBV5-6, with unresolved D. The length of the CDR3 is 18 residues. V lost 1 base to trimming and J lost 3 bases, with 22 bases between them. Germline assignment: CDR1 SGHDT and CDR2 YYEEEE. CDR3 coding DNA: TGTGCCAGCAGCTTGATGAACAGTATTACACCTTTCTACTATGGCTACACCTTC. Protein sequence: CASSLMNSITPFYYGYTF.

This clone occurred once. The chain is built from TRBV5-3 and TRBJ2-1; 14 bases are a match to TRBD2. TRBV5-3 is recorded as an ORF, its role being uncertain. CDR3 length equals 16 residues. V trimming: 4 bases; J trimming: 4 bases; junction bases outside the gene matches: 4. The CDR3 region has the DNA TGTGCCAGAAGCCGGGGACTAGCGGGGGTGTACAATGAGCAGTTCTTC. Encoded protein: CARSRGLAGVYNEQFF.